A single sample gave rise to the 22 T cell receptor beta chains below, sequenced in a study of shared clonotypes between healthy human individuals. The table came from immunoSEQ multiplex PCR; TCRdb's copy has only in-frame clones and leaves some out. The table has around 700,000 clones, roughly 70% seen once. Sequencing used memory CD4+ T cells sorted from blood. As to subset: CD45RA-negative fraction. The receptors here all came from a woman aged 30 to 39 in good health.

The rearrangement uses TRBV9 and TRBJ2-2; 9 positions agree with TRBD1. The CDR3 covers 15 residues. Unmatched junction bases numbered 8, after V lost 3 bases and J lost 8 bases. Germline CDR1 SGDLS, CDR2 YYNGEE. The chain's CDR3 is CASSGLQGAQGELFF. The DNA for the CDR3 is TGTGCCAGCAGCGGCTTACAGGGGGCGCAGGGGGAGCTGTTTTTT.

A single count supports this clone. This chain connects TRBV14 to TRBJ2-5; no definite D call. The CDR3 sequence is 14 residues long. Germline values: CDR1 SGHDN, CDR2 FVKESK. V lost 4 bases and J 4 bases, leaving 13 bases between the germline ends. CDR3 region: CASSPELVGETQYF. The CDR3 DNA reads TGTGCCAGCAGCCCCGAACTGGTGGGAGAGACCCAGTACTTC.

The chain carries TRBV29-1 and TRBJ2-1, with 8 bases identical to TRBD2. The CDR3 spans 15 residues. The V and J ends lost 4 bases and 4 bases, in that order; junction bases with no gene match: 9. CDR1 and CDR2 from the germline V gene are SQVTM and ANQGSEA. In DNA, the CDR3 is TGCAGCGTTGCTCAGCGGGAGAGGGGATACAATGAGCAGTTCTTC. Translated, it gives CSVAQRERGYNEQFF.

The rearrangement joins TRBV27 to TRBJ1-1, with a weak D call TRBD1 (6 bases). CDR3 length: 15 amino acids. Trimming stripped 6 bases from V and 0 bases from J, with 14 bases between. Germline CDR1 is MNHEY and CDR2 is SMNVEV (reference sequence). CDR3: CASRMRQGLNTEAFF. CDR3 nucleotide sequence: TGTGCCAGCAGAATGCGGCAGGGGTTGAACACTGAAGCTTTCTTT.

This clone was detected ten times or more. The chain uses TRBV4-1 and TRBJ2-3, with 16 bases identical to TRBD2. Germline lookup yields CDR1 MGHRA and CDR2 YSYEKL. This CDR3 has 19 residues. Trimming took 3 bases from V and 2 from J; bases not matched to a gene: 8. This CDR3 reads CASSHSGLAGGQITDTQYF. The CDR3 DNA reads TGCGCCAGCAGCCACTCGGGACTAGCGGGAGGGCAGATCACAGATACGCAGTATTTT.

V usage is TRBV7-8 and J usage is TRBJ1-1; TRBD1 matches 7 bases. After removal of 5 bases from V and 7 bases from J, the junction contained 13 bases not matched to a gene. The germline V gene encodes CDR1 SGHVS and CDR2 FQNEAQ. The CDR3 covers 15 residues. CDR3 in DNA: TGTGCCAGCAGCCTACTTTCCCGGGACAGCTATGAAGCTTTCTTT. This sequence encodes CASSLLSRDSYEAFF.

The chain joins TRBV30 to TRBJ1-4; D gene uncertain. V gave up 0 bases and J gave up 0 bases, with 8 bases separating them. From germline, CDR1 is GTSNPN and CDR2 SVGIG (reference sequence). The CDR3 loop spans 15 amino acids. The chain's CDR3 is CAWSVPGTTNEKLFF. CDR3 DNA: TGTGCCTGGAGTGTACCCGGTACAACTAATGAAAAACTGTTTTTT.

The V and J genes are TRBV28 and TRBJ1-5; TRBD1 might be the D (5 bases). Germline V CDR1 and CDR2: MDHEN, SYDVKM. V was clipped by 8 bases and J by 3 bases, with 14 bases between them. The CDR3 is made up of 14 amino acids. CDR3 amino acids: CASFATGFNQPQHF. CDR3 nucleotides: TGTGCCAGCTTTGCTACAGGTTTCAATCAGCCCCAGCATTTT.

This chain connects TRBV5-1 to TRBJ1-2; D remains ambiguous. This CDR3 spans 14 amino acids. Trimming left V 4 bases short and J 2 bases short, with 12 bases between. Germline assignment: CDR1 SGHRS and CDR2 YFSETQ. CDR3 in amino acids: CASSPTQYNYGYTF. The CDR3, as DNA: TGCGCCAGCAGCCCAACACAATACAACTATGGCTACACCTTC.

This clone was seen just once. The chain's CDR3 is CASSFGGTSGRYTQYF. The CDR3 DNA is TGTGCCAGCAGCTTCGGGGGGACTAGCGGGAGGTACACGCAGTATTTT. V is TRBV5-4 and J is TRBJ2-3, with TRBD2 matching over 15 bases. Trimming cost V 2 bases and J 9 bases; bases outside gene matches: 7. Germline loops: CDR1 SGHNT, CDR2 YYREEE (reference sequence). The CDR3 has 16 residues.

The V and J genes are TRBV7-9 and TRBJ2-1, with 8 bases matching TRBD2. Trimming cost V 5 bases and J 3 bases; bases outside gene matches: 9. The germline gives CDR1 SEHNR, CDR2 FQNEAQ (reference sequence). The CDR3 runs to 16 residues. CDR3 protein: CASSPSGSDLYNEQFF. The CDR3, as DNA: TGTGCCAGCAGCCCAAGCGGGAGTGATCTCTACAATGAGCAGTTCTTC. The full variable domain, rest sourced from reference TRBV7-9 and TRBJ2-1, is DTGVSQNPRHKITKRGQNVTFRCDPISEHNRLYWYRQTLGQGPEFLTYFQNEAQLEKSRLLSDRFSAERPKGSFSTLEIQRTEQGDSAMYLCASSPSGSDLYNEQFFGPGTRLTVL.

The chain has TRBV7-2 and TRBJ2-7; 8 bases match TRBD2. The CDR3 runs 16 residues. Germline V lookup: CDR1 SGHTA, CDR2 FQGNSA. J gave up 2 bases and V 0 bases, and 6 bases lay outside the gene matches. The CDR3 region is CASSLALSGSTYEQYF. In DNA, the CDR3 is TGTGCCAGCAGCTTAGCGCTAAGCGGGAGCACCTACGAGCAGTACTTC.

The chain couples TRBV28 to TRBJ1-5; possibly TRBD1 for D (6 bases). The CDR3 covers 14 residues. V was shortened by 6 bases and J by 5 bases, with 14 bases between the two germline ends. CDR1 MDHEN and CDR2 SYDVKM come from the germline V gene. The CDR3 sequence: CASRLDRAHQPQHF. DNA of the CDR3: TGTGCCAGCAGGTTGGACAGAGCACATCAGCCCCAGCATTTT.

The chain couples TRBV11-2 to TRBJ2-3; TRBD2 might be the D (7 bases). The CDR3 covers 14 residues. Trimming cost V 5 bases and J 6 bases, with 15 bases left between them. Germline CDR1 SGHAT, CDR2 FQNNGV. CDR3 in DNA: TGTGCCAGCAGCCTGGGGGGGCCTAGGGATACGCAGTATTTT. Encoded protein: CASSLGGPRDTQYF.

The rearrangement joins TRBV11-3 to TRBJ2-3, with D hard to call. CDR3 size: 14 residues. Germline CDR1 reads SGHNT; CDR2 reads YENEEA. The ends were cut back, 8 bases at V and 5 bases at J, with 17 bases in the middle. CDR3 nucleotide sequence: TGTGCCAGCGCCTTGGGCGGAGCCGAAGATACGCAGTATTTT. Encoded protein: CASALGGAEDTQYF. Filled out from reference TRBV11-3 and TRBJ2-3, the complete variable domain reads EAGVVQSPRYKIIEKKQPVAFWCNPISGHNTLYWYLQNLGQGPELLIRYENEEAVDDSQLPKDRFSAERLKGVDSTLKIQPAELGDSAVYLCASALGGAEDTQYFGPGTRLTVL.

The rearrangement joins TRBV30 to TRBJ1-5, with D possibly TRBD1 on 6 matching bases. CDR3 length: 13 residues. From germline, CDR1 is GTSNPN and CDR2 SVGIG (reference sequence). The germline V and J ends were trimmed by 4 bases and 6 bases, with 13 bases remaining between them. CDR3 residues: CAWTYGGAQPQHF. The CDR3 bases are TGTGCCTGGACGTACGGGGGGGCTCAGCCCCAGCATTTT.

The V and J genes are TRBV29-1 and TRBJ2-7, with 9 bases matching TRBD2. Germline trimming cut 8 bases from V and 2 bases from J; bases unmatched to any gene: 10. Germline V lookup: CDR1 SQVTM, CDR2 ANQGSEA. The CDR3 consists of 14 residues. This CDR3 reads CSSYPAGGPYEQYF. As DNA, the CDR3 is TGCAGCTCCTATCCAGCGGGAGGTCCCTACGAGCAGTACTTC.

The chain is built from TRBV5-1 and TRBJ2-7, with D perhaps TRBD2 (6 bases). CDR1 SGHRS and CDR2 YFSETQ come from the germline V gene. The CDR3 spans 15 residues. V gave up 7 bases and J gave up 1 base, with 18 bases separating them. CDR3 residues: CASSIIGGLSYEQYF. The CDR3 nucleotides are TGCGCCAGCTCAATAATCGGGGGATTGTCCTACGAGCAGTACTTC.

The CDR3 DNA sequence: TGCGCCAGCAGCGGAACCGGGACTCTCTCCTACGAGCAGTACTTC. It codes for CASSGTGTLSYEQYF. The chain is built from TRBV4-1 and TRBJ2-7, with a tentative D call TRBD2 (6 bases). V was cut by 5 bases and J by 0 bases, with 14 bases left in between. The CDR3 contains 15 residues. Per germline, CDR1 MGHRA and CDR2 YSYEKL.

The count of this clone is one. The sample has other DNA sequences that encode this CDR3 too. The chain employs TRBV10-3 and TRBJ2-5; TRBD2 agrees at 13 bases. V was pared by 3 bases and J by 5 bases, with 6 bases of the junction left unmatched. The germline V gene encodes CDR1 ENHRY and CDR2 SYGVKD. CDR3 size: 16 residues. The CDR3 DNA sequence: TGTGCCATCAGTGAACTAGCGGGAGGGCCGTATGAGACCCAGTACTTC. It codes for CAISELAGGPYETQYF.

The rearrangement links TRBV7-6 to TRBJ2-7, with TRBD2 matching 7 bases. The CDR3 contains 13 residues. The germline V gene encodes CDR1 SGHVS and CDR2 FNYEAQ. The V segment lost 5 bases and the J segment 5 bases; nucleotides outside the gene matches: 6. The chain's CDR3 is CASSGYGTNEQYF. The CDR3 coding sequence is TGTGCCAGCAGCGGATACGGGACTAACGAGCAGTACTTC. The entire variable domain, with the rest obtained from reference TRBV7-6 and TRBJ2-7, is as follows: GAGVSQSPRYKVTKRGQDVALRCDPISGHVSLYWYRQALGQGPEFLTYFNYEAQQDKSGLPNDRFSAERPEGSISTLTIQRTEQRDSAMYRCASSGYGTNEQYFGPGTRLTVT.

The J gene is TRBJ2-5, the V gene TRBV18; D is perhaps TRBD2 (5 bases). With 8 bases removed from V and 0 bases from J, the gap between germline ends came to 10 bases. Germline V gene data show CDR1 as KGHSH and CDR2 as LQKENI. This CDR3 is built from 13 residues. The CDR3 nucleotides are TGTGCCAGCCAACTAGTGCACCAAGAGACCCAGTACTTC. Protein sequence: CASQLVHQETQYF.